Listed here are 17 T cell receptor beta chains from one sample, sequenced in a study of T cell clones after liver transplantation. The repertoire was sequenced with immunoSEQ multiplex PCR; TCRdb's copy has only in-frame clones and lacks some. Of tens of thousands of clones detected, under 90% appear once; the ten largest clones hold 0.79%. The sample here was CD4+ T cells from blood, taken 12 months after liver transplant. These receptor sequences come from a human patient who received a liver transplant. The graft donor may account for some of the T cells.

The gene calls are TRBV4-3 and TRBJ2-6; D is uncertain. V lost 6 bases and J lost 4, with 16 bases in between. CDR3 size: 16 residues. Germline V CDR1 and CDR2: LGHNA, YSLEER. The CDR3 sequence is CASRRVPPSGANVLTF. The CDR3 coding sequence is TGCGCCAGCAGAAGGGTCCCCCCCTCCGGGGCCAACGTCCTGACTTTC.

The CDR3 protein is CASSQQGIPIGYTF. As DNA, the CDR3 is TGTGCCAGCAGCCAACAGGGGATCCCCATCGGCTACACCTTC. The chain employs TRBV14 and TRBJ1-2; D is perhaps TRBD1 (6 bases). The CDR3 is 14 residues long. Looked up from germline, CDR1 is SGHDN and CDR2 is FVKESK. With 2 bases removed from V and 8 bases from J, the gap between germline ends came to 15 bases.

This rearrangement joins TRBV5-1 to TRBJ1-2; no firm D call. Germline CDR1 reads SGHRS; CDR2 reads YFSETQ. CDR3 size: 14 residues. Trimming took off 4 bases at V and 0 bases at J, with 10 bases between the two ends. The CDR3 nucleotides read TGCGCCAGCAGCCCCGAGAGAGCTAACTATGGCTACACCTTC. Translating gives CASSPERANYGYTF.

CDR3 protein: CASSLRRAPPDTQYF. The CDR3 DNA is TGCGCCAGCAGCCTTCGTCGGGCACCGCCAGATACGCAGTATTTT. The V and J genes are TRBV4-1 and TRBJ2-3, with D unresolved. CDR3 length equals 15 residues. Germline-derived CDR1 and CDR2 are MGHRA and YSYEKL. V gave up 4 bases and J gave up 4 bases, with 15 bases separating them.

This chain uses TRBV14 with TRBJ2-1; D is unclear. This CDR3 spans 11 amino acids. Germline values: CDR1 SGHDN, CDR2 FVKESK. V lost 6 bases and J 7 bases, leaving 7 bases between the germline ends. The CDR3 DNA reads as TGTGCCAGCAGTCGGTGGAATGAGCAGTTCTTC. Amino acids: CASSRWNEQFF.

The CDR3 is CASSPSDRAYNEQFF. CDR3 sequence (DNA): TGTGCCAGTAGTCCCTCGGACAGGGCCTACAATGAGCAGTTCTTC. The V call is TRBV19, the J call TRBJ2-1, with 8 bases identical to TRBD1. Germline values: CDR1 LNHDA, CDR2 SQIVND (reference sequence). J was trimmed by 2 bases and V by 5 bases; bases with no gene match: 5. CDR3 length: 15 amino acids.

The chain recombines TRBV5-1 with TRBJ2-7, with D perhaps matching TRBD1 or TRBD2 (5 bases each). Germline lookup yields CDR1 SGHRS and CDR2 YFSETQ. CDR3 size: 14 residues. V was trimmed by 4 bases and J by 0 bases, leaving 11 bases between them. The CDR3 loop reads CASSGGPPSYEQYF. The CDR3 DNA reads TGCGCCAGCAGCGGGGGACCGCCCTCCTACGAGCAGTACTTC.

The sample holds a few counts of this clone. J is TRBJ1-1 and V is TRBV7-8, with D hard to call. With 1 base removed from V and 7 bases from J, the gap between germline ends came to 10 bases. Looked up from germline, CDR1 is SGHVS and CDR2 is FQNEAQ. This CDR3 spans 13 amino acids. CDR3 in amino acids: CASSLGAGGEAFF. CDR3 DNA: TGTGCCAGCAGCTTAGGAGCAGGAGGTGAAGCTTTCTTT.

This sequence joins TRBV15 and TRBJ1-1; D gene unclear. Germline CDR1 and CDR2: LNHNV and YYDKDF (reference sequence). The V end lost 2 bases, the J end lost 2 bases, and 6 bases lay between the germline ends. This CDR3 is built from 13 residues. CDR3: CATSRNINTEAFF. The CDR3 DNA sequence: TGTGCCACCAGCAGAAATATTAACACTGAAGCTTTCTTT.

The chain combines TRBV28 with TRBJ2-7; D possibly corresponds to TRBD1 (6 bases). This CDR3 has 14 residues. CDR1 and CDR2 (germline): MDHEN, SYDVKM. V lost 3 bases, J lost 4 bases, and 13 bases lay in between. CDR3 amino acids: CASSLKQGWYEQYF. DNA of the CDR3: TGTGCCAGCAGTTTGAAACAGGGTTGGTACGAGCAGTACTTC.

The rearrangement uses TRBV5-1 and TRBJ2-2; 10 bases are shared with TRBD2. Germline V gene lookup returns CDR1 SGHRS and CDR2 YFSETQ. The CDR3 is 17 residues long. V shed 3 bases, J shed 4 bases, and the junction held 9 bases outside the gene matches. The CDR3 nucleotides are TGCGCCAGCAGCTCCCCTAGCGGGAGCGCGGGCACCGGGGAGCTGTTTTTT. This translates into CASSSPSGSAGTGELFF.

The chain carries TRBV7-2 and TRBJ1-2; D uncertain. The ends were cut back, 5 bases at V and 4 bases at J, with 11 bases in the middle. CDR1 and CDR2 from the germline V gene are SGHTA and FQGNSA. CDR3 length: 13 residues. In nucleotides, the CDR3 is TGTGCCAGCAGCCAGTACTCTTTCTATGGCTACACCTTC. This translates into CASSQYSFYGYTF. Looking up the rest from reference TRBV7-2 and TRBJ1-2 gives the full variable domain: GAGVSQSPSNKVTEKGKDVELRCDPISGHTALYWYRQSLGQGLEFLIYFQGNSAPDKSGLPSDRFSAERTGGSVSTLTIQRTQQEDSAVYLCASSQYSFYGYTFGSGTRLTVV.

This sequence joins TRBV28 and TRBJ1-5, with D possibly TRBD1 on 6 matching bases. The V end was cut by 4 bases, the J end by 0 bases, with 10 bases between. This CDR3 is 15 amino acids long. CDR1 is MDHEN and CDR2 is SYDVKM in the germline V gene. The chain's CDR3 is CASSSPGDSNQPQHF. The CDR3 region has the DNA TGTGCCAGCAGTTCTCCAGGGGATAGCAATCAGCCCCAGCATTTT.

The chain has TRBV5-1 and TRBJ1-1; D not certain. The germline CDR1 and CDR2 sequences are SGHRS and YFSETQ. V lost 4 bases to trimming and J lost 0 bases, with 10 bases between them. This CDR3 has 14 residues. The CDR3 region has the DNA TGCGCCAGCAGCCCCGAGATGATGAACACTGAAGCTTTCTTT. Translating it yields CASSPEMMNTEAFF.

This clone was observed a handful of times. The rearrangement joins TRBV19 to TRBJ2-1; TRBD2 matches at 13 bases. The CDR3 has 18 amino acids. V lost 2 bases, J lost 12 bases, and 16 bases stayed unmatched. The V gene's germline CDR1 is LNHDA and CDR2 SQIVND (reference sequence). The CDR3 DNA reads TGTGCCAGTAGTATAAGTTTAGAGGGACTAGCGGGGCCCCGAGGGCAGTTCTTC. Amino acids: CASSISLEGLAGPRGQFF.

The CDR3 DNA reads as TGTGCCAGCAGCTCGACCACCGGGCTAAACACTGAAGCTTTCTTT. This gives the protein CASSSTTGLNTEAFF. The V and J genes are TRBV7-2 and TRBJ1-1, with unresolved D. In germline, CDR1 is SGHTA, CDR2 FQGNSA. The CDR3 contains 15 residues. V was pared by 4 bases and J by 2 bases, with 14 bases between.

Concerning this clone itself: Other DNA sequences in this specimen translate into the identical CDR3. This rearrangement joins TRBV28 to TRBJ1-2, with D perhaps TRBD1 (6 bases). The CDR3 loop spans 13 amino acids. V was pared by 3 bases and J by 3 bases, with 8 bases between. Germline lookup yields CDR1 MDHEN and CDR2 SYDVKM. The CDR3 DNA reads as TGTGCCAGCAGTTTGAACAGGGACTATGGCTACACCTTC. Protein: CASSLNRDYGYTF.